This T cell receptor beta chain was sequenced for a study of breast tumors, draining lymph nodes, adjacent tissues. Study-level points and caveats: Tumor TCR diversity was below lymph nodes but above nontumor tissue. Luminal-like breast cancer showed significantly higher tumor–nontumor repertoire similarity than basal-like. Data fit most tumor T cells coming from lymph node, expanding in tumor. The lymph node origin of tumor T cells was framed as consistent with a hypothesis, not demonstrated.

Concerning this clonotype: What it recognizes is unknown. This may arise from a read error, as a much more abundant clone is one base away.

The lymph nodes were axillary draining lymph nodes from breast cancer patients. TCRdb reprocessed the multiplex PCR reads with MiXCR, giving one entry per CDR3 protein. The table includes fewer than 150,000 distinct CDR3 sequences, over 20% detected once. The CDR3 is 15 residues long. Germline CDR1 DFQATT, CDR2 SNEGSKA (reference sequence). The chain employs TRBV20-1 and TRBJ2-3, with D maybe TRBD2 (6 bases). The sequenced material came from axillary lymph node tissue. This TCR derives from a female donor with breast cancer. Some clones in this sample may be carry-over from other donors' samples. The CDR3 bases are TGCGGTGCTAGAGATTTAGTCGGGAGCCCAGATACGCAGTATTTT. This gives the protein CGARDLVGSPDTQYF.